This paragraph covers one T cell receptor beta chain sequence. Its antigen is undetermined. V was clipped by 2 bases and J by 3 bases; unmatched bases: 1. Germline V gives CDR1 MNHEY, CDR2 SVGEGT. The CDR3 consists of 13 residues. Unique molecular identifiers were used to barcode this TCRbeta library. TCRdb reprocessed the PCR reads via MiXCR and lists one record per CDR3 protein. The sample includes approximately 1,000,000 distinct CDR3 sequences, 25% to 35% of them seen just once. This sample stems from a study of T-cell reconstitution after alpha-beta-depleted transplantation in children. Study outcomes and limitations: It was surviving recipient T cells and thymic progenitors that gave some patients high TCRbeta diversity at day 60. It was reported that alpha-beta T cells came from several hundred expanded graft clones (about two months after transplant). Hyperexpanded clones declined; after one year, newly produced T cells mostly supplied diversity.

The TCR sequence derives from a boy under three years old who had a stem cell transplant for SCID, so the T cells may come from the graft donor. The sequencing here drew on PBMCs, mostly from graft donor cells, taken 360 days after TCRalphabeta/CD19-depleted stem cell transplant. V gene TRBV6-2 or TRBV6-3 combines with J gene TRBJ2-7; TRBD1 agrees at 7 bases. CDR3 sequence (DNA): TGTGCCAGCAGTTACAACAGGGGCTACGAGCAGTACTTC. It specifies CASSYNRGYEQYF.